Each of the 13 T cell receptor beta chains below was sequenced from the same sample in a study of blood T cell repertoires in COVID-19 (dated by TCRdb to the early 2020s). Libraries were prepared through the immunoSEQ multiplex PCR assay. What TCRdb holds here is the immuneACCESS table cut down to in-frame rearrangements. Part of the clones is not present; checked against another copy, under half of the missing clones reflect an unresolved V gene, and the others are unexplained. Here the sample has over 40,000 clones; around 80% occur a single time. Around 15% of the sample is taken by the ten largest. The sample was peripheral blood. All receptors come from a human donor in a cohort sampled during active COVID-19.

For this clone: At the DNA level, this CDR3 is encoded by other sequences in the same sample as well. The genes are TRBV6-5 and TRBJ2-5; a possible D gene is TRBD2 (6 bases). The CDR3 spans 12 residues. In germline, CDR1 is MNHEY, CDR2 SVGAGI. Trimming removed 6 bases from V and 5 bases from J, with 10 bases in between. CDR3 sequence reads: CASSPGGETQYF. The CDR3 region has the DNA TGTGCCAGCAGCCCCGGAGGGGAGACCCAGTACTTC.

The J gene is TRBJ2-3, the V gene TRBV5-6, with D perhaps TRBD2 (5 bases). Germline loops: CDR1 SGHDT, CDR2 YYEEEE. The CDR3 runs 13 residues. Trimming left V 1 base short and J 6 bases short, with 9 bases between. Here the CDR3 reads CASSLTRWDTQYF. The CDR3 DNA sequence: TGTGCCAGCAGCTTGACTAGGTGGGATACGCAGTATTTT. Supplemented by reference TRBV5-6 and TRBJ2-3, the full variable domain reads DAGVTQSPTHLIKTRGQQVTLRCSPKSGHDTVSWYQQALGQGPQFIFQYYEEEERQRGNFPDRFSGHQFPNYSSELNVNALLLGDSALYLCASSLTRWDTQYFGPGTRLTVL.

V and J are TRBV9 and TRBJ1-1; weak D call: TRBD1 (6 bases). CDR1 SGDLS and CDR2 YYNGEE come from the germline V gene. V gave up 3 bases and J gave up 4 bases, with 13 bases separating them. The CDR3 runs 14 residues. CDR3 coding DNA: TGTGCCAGCAGCGGTCTAGGGGGAGTCACTGAAGCTTTCTTT. Encoded protein: CASSGLGGVTEAFF.

J is TRBJ2-7 and V is TRBV18, with TRBD1 as a possible D gene (5 bases). Germline-derived CDR1 and CDR2 are KGHSH and LQKENI. Deletions cut 6 bases from V and 2 bases from J, with 8 bases between. The CDR3 contains 12 residues. The CDR3 DNA is TGTGCCAGCTCCGACAGCGCCTACGAGCAGTACTTC. Residues: CASSDSAYEQYF.

The chain joins TRBV30 to TRBJ1-6, with 7 bases aligning to TRBD1. CDR3 length equals 11 residues. The V segment lost 8 bases and the J segment 14 bases; nucleotides outside the gene matches: 9. From germline, CDR1 is GTSNPN and CDR2 SVGIG (reference sequence). CDR3 sequence: CAADRTFTLHF. The CDR3 DNA is TGTGCCGCGGACAGGACGTTTACCCTCCACTTT.

This chain's CDR3 is CASSTQGSLQPQHF. The CDR3 DNA reads TGTGCCAGTAGTACCCAGGGTTCCCTTCAGCCCCAGCATTTT. This chain joins TRBV19 and TRBJ1-5, with a tentative D call TRBD1 (5 bases). The CDR3 length is 14 residues. V gave up 4 bases and J gave up 6 bases, with 13 bases separating them. The V gene's germline CDR1 is LNHDA and CDR2 SQIVND (reference sequence).

This chain links TRBV6-1 with TRBJ2-7; tentative D call: TRBD1 (5 bases). V lost 3 bases to trimming and J lost 2 bases, with 8 bases between them. This CDR3 contains 13 residues. CDR1 is MNHNS, CDR2 SASEGT, per germline. The CDR3 is CASSDRDTYEQYF. In DNA form, the CDR3 reads TGTGCCAGCAGTGACAGGGATACCTACGAGCAGTACTTC.

The gene calls are TRBV9 and TRBJ2-7; D is possibly TRBD1 (5 bases). V was trimmed by 0 bases and J by 1 base, leaving 11 bases between them. From germline, CDR1 is SGDLS and CDR2 YYNGEE. The CDR3 loop spans 15 amino acids. CDR3 loop: CASSVGAGNSYEQYF. In DNA, the CDR3 is TGTGCCAGCAGCGTAGGGGCAGGGAATTCCTACGAGCAGTACTTC.

The gene calls are TRBV6-5 and TRBJ2-5; D possibly corresponds to TRBD1 (5 bases). V was clipped by 6 bases and J by 9 bases, with 17 bases between them. This CDR3 comprises 13 residues. Per germline, CDR1 MNHEY and CDR2 SVGAGI. CDR3: CASSLLGLSPQYF. The CDR3 region has the DNA TGTGCCAGCAGCCTACTGGGGCTTTCCCCCCAGTACTTC.

This sequence joins TRBV30 and TRBJ2-5; 14 bases align to TRBD2. The CDR3 is 20 amino acids. The germline V gene has CDR1 GTSNPN and CDR2 SVGIG (reference sequence). The J segment lost 4 bases and the V segment lost 8 bases, leaving 24 bases of the junction unmatched. CDR3 region: CATSGTSGRLGLLGGETQYF. CDR3 bases: TGTGCCACCTCCGGGACTAGCGGGAGATTAGGGCTATTGGGTGGAGAGACCCAGTACTTC.

This chain connects TRBV2 to TRBJ2-1; the match to TRBD2 covers 15 bases. The CDR3 is 16 residues long. The V segment lost 7 bases and the J segment 5 bases; nucleotides outside the gene matches: 6. Germline lookup yields CDR1 SNHLY and CDR2 FYNNEI. CDR3 bases: TGTGCCAGCAAAGGGACTAGCGGGAGGTCGCACAATGAGCAGTTCTTC. The encoded protein is CASKGTSGRSHNEQFF.

The chain carries TRBV27 and TRBJ1-6; D perhaps matches TRBD1 (6 bases). V was trimmed by 6 bases and J by 7 bases, leaving 16 bases between them. The germline CDR1 and CDR2 sequences are MNHEY and SMNVEV (reference sequence). The CDR3 is made up of 15 amino acids. The CDR3 bases are TGTGCCAGCAGAGATCAGGGGCTGAGAAATTCACCCCTCCACTTT. This encodes CASRDQGLRNSPLHF.

The rearrangement uses TRBV19 and TRBJ1-1, with 10 bases aligning to TRBD1. Germline V gives CDR1 LNHDA, CDR2 SQIVND (reference sequence). The CDR3 covers 16 residues. The V gene end was trimmed by 6 bases and the J gene end by 4 bases; junction bases not matched to a gene: 11. CDR3 nucleotide sequence: TGTGCCAGTAGATTCCGGGACAGGGGAGGAGGCACTGAAGCTTTCTTT. Translation: CASRFRDRGGGTEAFF.